The rows below give T cell receptor beta chains drawn from one sample of a study of blood T cell repertoires in COVID-19. The method was immunoSEQ multiplex PCR; TCRdb's version includes in-frame clones alone and lacks a portion of them. The sample includes under 75,000 clones, more than 65% seen only once; the top ten take roughly 6%. Specimen: peripheral blood. The receptors stem from a woman between 70 and 85 years old with acute or convalescent COVID-19. The CDR3 runs from the conserved cysteine through the conserved F or W.

V	CDR3
TRBV5-1	CASSLAGGGGYEQYF
TRBV18	CASSQGQGGYTF
TRBV24-1	CATSEPGTDSSYNEQFF
TRBV5-6	CASSLALAGGLRDEQFF
TRBV24-1	CATSDSSGNTIYF
TRBV27	CATRPFGADTQYF
TRBV3-1/TRBV3-2	CASSQVRGGFTDTQYF
TRBV6-5	CASSYSRRAQNYGYTF
TRBV19	CASLQTGGAYGYTF
TRBV5-1	CASSAEPLETGEGVDTVF
TRBV3-1/TRBV3-2	CASSQDSSGSYEQYF
TRBV7-9	CASSGLGQGALTDTQYF
TRBV9	CASSGDRDEKLFF
TRBV5-1	CASSVSPQSSYNSPLHF
TRBV11-3	CASSFSVLEGAEAFF
TRBV7-9	CASSLRKTGQKATNEKLFF
TRBV18	CASSPGRAEAGNTIYF
TRBV5-5	CASSQGGDQPQHF
TRBV3-1/TRBV3-2	CASSRRETQYF
TRBV4-3	CASSARDSLNTEAFF
TRBV24-1	CATSEHPSGGENIQYF
TRBV7-9	CASSPAGGSGEQYF
TRBV24-1	CATSDTRTSGGTTGELFF
TRBV11-3	CASSFFRSGSVEQYF
TRBV29-1	CSVDSQAGEAFF
TRBV3-1/TRBV3-2	CASSRMLLAGGSTDTQYF
TRBV2	CASSGTEQFF
TRBV7-2	CASSLGWGLDQPQHF
TRBV28	CASSVHEHVGYTF
TRBV7-2	CASSWGGAQETQYF
TRBV11-2	CASSSGLAVEQYF
TRBV4-3	CASSQDRGDGHNSPLHF
TRBV9	CASSVDGTGATYEQYF
TRBV15	CATSRGGGISSGNTIYF
TRBV7-3	CASSEQGAVGELFF
TRBV15	CATSRDIETNEKLFF
TRBV2	CASSEQGMNTEAFF
TRBV14	CASRFGDGEKLFF
TRBV6-5	CASGRQGGLYGYTF
TRBV6-6	CASSGQSYGYTF
TRBV2	CASNPSGSDTGELFF
TRBV3-1/TRBV3-2	CASSQDGAGRFGGYTF
TRBV5-6	CASSNPKLAGRETQYF
TRBV11-2	CTSSLSTLRDEQFF
TRBV5-1	CASSKDPRGRTDTQYF
TRBV7-9	CASSLRGSEQYF
TRBV7-2	CASLAGAQETQYF
TRBV7-6	CASTLTEGHHEQYF
TRBV5-4	CASSGTRGVNEQYF
TRBV29-1	CSVGTGGFLDSPLHF
TRBV25-1	CASSEYGQPRETQYF
TRBV6-2/TRBV6-3	CASSSGTGALHF
TRBV6-2/TRBV6-3	CASSSHVYEQYF